Below are 26 T cell receptor beta chains sequenced from a single sample in a study of blood T cell repertoires in COVID-19. Profiled with immunoSEQ multiplex PCR; TCRdb holds only in-frame clones, not every one. The data show under 150,000 clones, over 75% seen once. Source material: peripheral blood. These TCRs come from a man aged 45-60 years with acute or convalescent COVID-19.

A remark on this clone: Being one base from a much bigger clone, this may be a read error. The chain couples TRBV5-5 to TRBJ2-7; D ambiguous. CDR1 is SGHKS and CDR2 is YYEKEE in the germline V gene (reference sequence). The CDR3 length is 12 residues. The V gene lost 4 bases and the J gene lost 0 bases, with 5 bases spanning the gap. The CDR3 DNA sequence: TGTGCCAGCAGCCCGAGCTCCTACGAGCAGTACTTC. The encoded protein is CASSPSSYEQYF.

A single count supports this clone. The chain joins TRBV6-5 to TRBJ2-7; 8 nucleotides align to TRBD1. V lost 6 bases, J lost 2 bases, and 9 bases stayed unmatched. The CDR3 spans 15 residues. The germline V gene has CDR1 MNHEY and CDR2 SVGAGI. CDR3 region: CASRASDRGTYEQYF. In DNA form, the CDR3 reads TGTGCCAGCAGAGCCTCTGACAGGGGAACCTACGAGCAGTACTTC.

J is TRBJ2-3 and V is TRBV4-2; tentative D call: TRBD1 (5 bases). The CDR3 has 18 residues. Deletions cut 0 bases from V and 0 bases from J, with 16 bases between. The germline CDR1 and CDR2 sequences are LGHNA and YNFKEQ. Written as DNA, the CDR3 is TGTGCCAGCAGCCAAGACATTCTTAGGACAACTAGCACAGATACGCAGTATTTT. Protein: CASSQDILRTTSTDTQYF.

The rearrangement links TRBV7-9 to TRBJ2-1, with a possible D match to TRBD1 (6 bases). The V gene lost 5 bases and the J gene lost 8 bases, with 19 bases spanning the gap. In germline, CDR1 is SEHNR, CDR2 FQNEAQ (reference sequence). The length of the CDR3 is 15 residues. The CDR3 loop is CASSLGQPPSHEQFF. The CDR3 bases are TGTGCCAGCAGCCTCGGACAGCCCCCATCGCATGAGCAGTTCTTC.

V is TRBV19 and J is TRBJ1-4; 12 bases align to TRBD1. This CDR3 contains 17 residues. Germline CDR1 and CDR2: LNHDA and SQIVND (reference sequence). With 5 bases clipped from V and 1 base from J, the junction kept 5 bases outside the gene matches. The CDR3 protein is CASSLGTGGGTNEKLFF. DNA for the CDR3: TGTGCCAGTAGTTTGGGGACAGGGGGCGGAACTAATGAAAAACTGTTTTTT. The entire variable domain, with the rest obtained from reference TRBV19 and TRBJ1-4, is as follows: DGGITQSPKYLFRKEGQNVTLSCEQNLNHDAMYWYRQDPGQGLRLIYYSQIVNDFQKGDIAEGYSVSREKKESFPLTVTSAQKNPTAFYLCASSLGTGGGTNEKLFFGSGTQLSVL.

The rearrangement uses TRBV7-9 and TRBJ1-3, with D perhaps TRBD1 (5 bases). Germline CDR1 is SEHNR and CDR2 is FQNEAQ (reference sequence). The length of the CDR3 is 17 residues. V lost 5 bases and J lost 0, with 17 bases in between. The CDR3 DNA reads TGTGCCAGCAGCGCTACAGGATCCCAATACTCTGGAAACACCATATATTTT. Translation gives CASSATGSQYSGNTIYF.

There are a few counts of this clone. This chain joins TRBV5-8 and TRBJ2-1, with 9 positions matching TRBD2. The CDR3 extends over 15 amino acids. Unmatched junction bases numbered 7, after V lost 7 bases and J lost 2 bases. Germline V gene sequence: CDR1 SGHTS, CDR2 YDEGEE. The CDR3 is CASYSGRRTYNEQFF. Written as DNA, the CDR3 is TGTGCCAGCTATAGCGGGAGACGGACCTACAATGAGCAGTTCTTC. Full variable domain (outside the CDR3, taken from reference TRBV5-8 and TRBJ2-1): EAGVTQSPTHLIKTRGQQATLRCSPISGHTSVYWYQQALGLGLQFLLWYDEGEERNRGNFPPRFSGRQFPNYSSELNVNALELEDSALYLCASYSGRRTYNEQFFGPGTRLTVL.

CDR3 protein: CASSESIIPGDTDTQYF. The DNA of the CDR3 is TGCGCCAGCAGTGAGTCGATTATCCCGGGAGACACAGATACGCAGTATTTT. The chain employs TRBV10-2 and TRBJ2-3, with D possibly being TRBD2 (6 bases). Germline CDR1 WSHSY, CDR2 SAAADI. The length of the CDR3 is 17 residues. Trimming cost V 0 bases and J 2 bases, with 15 bases left between them.

V is TRBV28 and J is TRBJ2-7; D may be TRBD1 (5 bases). V was shortened by 7 bases and J by 2 bases, with 9 bases between the two germline ends. CDR1 MDHEN and CDR2 SYDVKM come from the germline V gene. There are 12 residues in the CDR3. The CDR3 spells CASIGAPYEQYF. The CDR3 coding sequence is TGTGCCAGCATTGGGGCGCCCTACGAGCAGTACTTC. The whole variable domain, remainder taken from reference TRBV28 and TRBJ2-7, is DVKVTQSSRYLVKRTGEKVFLECVQDMDHENMFWYRQDPGLGLRLIYFSYDVKMKEKGDIPEGYSVSREKKERFSLILESASTNQTSMYLCASIGAPYEQYFGPGTRLTVT.

The rearrangement joins TRBV4-1 to TRBJ2-1, with TRBD2 matching over 8 bases. Germline V lookup: CDR1 MGHRA, CDR2 YSYEKL. The CDR3 runs 16 residues. J lost 4 bases, V lost 0 bases, and 5 bases had no gene match. CDR3 bases: TGCGCCAGCAGCCAAGATCGAGCGGGAGCTTACAATGAGCAGTTCTTC. Translating gives CASSQDRAGAYNEQFF.

The J gene is TRBJ2-7, the V gene TRBV12-3 or TRBV12-4; TRBD1 aligns across 7 bases. The CDR3 has 13 residues. The V gene end was trimmed by 5 bases and the J gene end by 6 bases; junction bases not matched to a gene: 7. Here the CDR3 reads CASSKTQGPEQYF. The CDR3, as DNA: TGTGCCAGCAGTAAAACACAGGGGCCCGAGCAGTACTTC.

The CDR3 protein is CASSYRGNSNQPQHF. The CDR3, as DNA: TGTGCCAGCAGTTATCGGGGGAATAGCAATCAGCCCCAGCATTTT. The chain couples TRBV6-5 to TRBJ1-5, with D tentatively TRBD1 (5 bases). Trimming shortened V by 3 bases and J by 0 bases, and 9 bases separated the two germline ends. The CDR3 length is 15 residues. From germline, CDR1 is MNHEY and CDR2 SVGAGI.

This chain joins TRBV5-1 and TRBJ2-1; 9 bases align to TRBD1. V dropped 7 bases and J dropped 3; count of bases not matched to a gene: 5. The germline V gene has CDR1 SGHRS and CDR2 YFSETQ. This CDR3 spans 14 amino acids. The DNA of the CDR3 is TGCGCCAGCGGCCGACAGGGGGGCTACAATGAGCAGTTCTTC. Protein sequence: CASGRQGGYNEQFF.

The rearrangement joins TRBV30 to TRBJ2-3; D might be TRBD2 (5 bases). CDR1 is GTSNPN and CDR2 is SVGIG in the germline V gene (reference sequence). Trimming pared 2 bases from V and 1 base from J, leaving 10 bases between. There are 14 residues in the CDR3. This CDR3 is CAWSMVGGTDTQYF. DNA of the CDR3: TGTGCCTGGAGTATGGTGGGAGGCACAGATACGCAGTATTTT.

This sequence joins TRBV10-2 and TRBJ2-3, with TRBD2 matching over 8 bases. V shed 7 bases, J shed 4 bases, and the junction held 10 bases outside the gene matches. This CDR3 is 15 amino acids long. Germline values: CDR1 WSHSY, CDR2 SAAADI. CDR3: CASKDPGLGADTQYF. The DNA for the CDR3 is TGCGCCAGCAAGGACCCGGGACTAGGCGCAGATACGCAGTATTTT.

V usage is TRBV7-9 and J usage is TRBJ2-1; TRBD2 aligns across 9 bases. The trim removed 1 base at V and 7 bases at J, leaving 2 bases unmatched. The CDR3 consists of 14 residues. Germline values: CDR1 SEHNR, CDR2 FQNEAQ (reference sequence). The CDR3 DNA reads as TGTGCCAGCAGCTTAGTGCTAGCGGGGAATGAGCAGTTCTTC. It codes for CASSLVLAGNEQFF.

The chain joins TRBV30 to TRBJ2-1, with D maybe TRBD1 (5 bases). V lost 3 bases and J lost 1, with 7 bases in between. Germline CDR1 and CDR2: GTSNPN and SVGIG (reference sequence). This CDR3 has 13 amino acids. The CDR3 reads CAWRQGSYNEQFF. The CDR3 bases are TGTGCCTGGAGGCAGGGATCCTACAATGAGCAGTTCTTC.

This rearrangement joins TRBV27 to TRBJ2-7; 16 positions match TRBD2. The CDR3 loop spans 17 amino acids. V was pared by 4 bases and J by 4 bases, with 7 bases of the junction left unmatched. The germline V gene encodes CDR1 MNHEY and CDR2 SMNVEV (reference sequence). The chain's CDR3 is CASSSGTSGRALYEQYF. CDR3 DNA: TGTGCCAGCAGTTCCGGGACTAGCGGGAGGGCCCTGTACGAGCAGTACTTC.

Here the CDR3 reads CASGSDREGQPQHF. DNA for the CDR3: TGTGCTAGTGGTTCGGACAGGGAGGGCCAGCCCCAGCATTTT. The J gene is TRBJ1-5, the V gene TRBV12-5, with TRBD1 matching 8 bases. The CDR3 has 14 amino acids. The trim removed 4 bases at V and 7 bases at J, leaving 6 bases unmatched. Germline V gene lookup returns CDR1 LGHNT and CDR2 FRNRAP.

This clone was seen more than once but under ten times. The rearrangement uses TRBV5-1 and TRBJ1-1, with D hard to call. The CDR3 consists of 15 residues. Trimming pared 1 base from V and 0 bases from J, leaving 10 bases between. The germline gives CDR1 SGHRS, CDR2 YFSETQ. The CDR3 DNA reads TGCGCCAGCAGCTTGATTAGCGGAATGAACACTGAAGCTTTCTTT. Its translation: CASSLISGMNTEAFF.

V usage is TRBV5-1 and J usage is TRBJ1-2, with 7 bases lining up with TRBD1. This CDR3 is 14 amino acids long. V was pared by 0 bases and J by 4 bases, with 3 bases of the junction left unmatched. Germline V gene data show CDR1 as SGHRS and CDR2 as YFSETQ. This CDR3 reads CASSLEGQSYGYTF. CDR3 sequence (DNA): TGCGCCAGCAGCTTGGAGGGACAGAGCTATGGCTACACCTTC.

The V call is TRBV29-1, the J call TRBJ2-2; the D gene is possibly TRBD2 (6 bases). The CDR3 covers 14 residues. Germline loops: CDR1 SQVTM, CDR2 ANQGSEA. V was shortened by 7 bases and J by 4 bases, with 16 bases between the two germline ends. CDR3 DNA sequence: TGCAGCGCCTTCCCTAGCGTGATCACCGGGGAGCTGTTTTTT. Protein: CSAFPSVITGELFF.

The rearrangement uses TRBV7-6 and TRBJ2-5; D gene unclear. Trimming removed 6 bases at V and 5 bases at J, with 7 bases between. The CDR3 extends over 11 amino acids. Germline V gene lookup returns CDR1 SGHVS and CDR2 FNYEAQ. The CDR3 loop reads CASSSAETQYF. The CDR3 coding sequence is TGTGCCAGCAGTTCCGCGGAGACCCAGTACTTC.

The chain has TRBV9 and TRBJ1-1, with D possibly matching TRBD1 (5 bases). In germline, CDR1 is SGDLS, CDR2 YYNGEE. The CDR3 contains 14 residues. V was shortened by 4 bases and J by 7 bases, with 17 bases between the two germline ends. Here the CDR3 DNA reads TGTGCCAGCAGCACCGTGGGGGGTAATGGTGAAGCTTTCTTT. It specifies CASSTVGGNGEAFF.

This sequence joins TRBV5-1 and TRBJ2-2; D ambiguous. From germline, CDR1 is SGHRS and CDR2 YFSETQ. The V and J ends lost 3 bases and 4 bases respectively, with 7 bases between them. The CDR3 extends over 13 amino acids. DNA of the CDR3: TGCGCCAGCAGCTCCACAGTCACCGGGGAGCTGTTTTTT. Its translation is CASSSTVTGELFF.

J is TRBJ1-1 and V is TRBV19, with 8 bases fitting TRBD1. The CDR3 length is 15 residues. The germline V gene has CDR1 LNHDA and CDR2 SQIVND (reference sequence). V dropped 4 bases and J dropped 3; count of bases not matched to a gene: 7. The CDR3 reads CASSRSTGVHTEAFF. DNA for the CDR3: TGTGCCAGTAGTAGATCGACAGGGGTCCACACTGAAGCTTTCTTT.